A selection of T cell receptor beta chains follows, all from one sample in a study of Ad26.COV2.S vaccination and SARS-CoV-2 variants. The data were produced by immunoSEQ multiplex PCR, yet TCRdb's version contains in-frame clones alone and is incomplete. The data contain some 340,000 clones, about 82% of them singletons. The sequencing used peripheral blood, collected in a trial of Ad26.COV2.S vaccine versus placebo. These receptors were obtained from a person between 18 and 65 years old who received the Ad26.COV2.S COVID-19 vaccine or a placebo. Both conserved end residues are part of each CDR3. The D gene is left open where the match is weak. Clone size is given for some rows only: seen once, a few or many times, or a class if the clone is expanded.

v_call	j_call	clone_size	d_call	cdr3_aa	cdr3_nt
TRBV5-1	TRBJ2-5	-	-	CASSLELTETQYF	TGCGCCAGCAGCTTGGAACTAACTGAGACCCAGTACTTC
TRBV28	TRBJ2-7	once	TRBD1	CASRVTGSSYEQYF	TGTGCCAGCAGGGTGACAGGGTCCTCCTACGAGCAGTACTTC
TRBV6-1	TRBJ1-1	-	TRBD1	CASSGGQPLEAFF	TGTGCCAGCAGTGGGGGACAGCCCCTTGAAGCTTTCTTT
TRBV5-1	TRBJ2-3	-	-	CASAGLADTQYF	TGCGCCAGCGCGGGTCTCGCAGATACGCAGTATTTT
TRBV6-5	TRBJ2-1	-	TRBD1	CASRKEDRAHNEQFF	TGTGCCAGCAGGAAGGAGGACAGGGCCCACAATGAGCAGTTCTTC
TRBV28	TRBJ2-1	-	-	CASSLGGSGIEQFF	TGTGCCAGCAGTTTAGGGGGGTCGGGGATTGAGCAGTTCTTC
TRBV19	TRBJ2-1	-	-	CASSPLHSPRGQFF	TGTGCCAGTAGTCCCCTACACTCGCCCCGGGGGCAGTTCTTC
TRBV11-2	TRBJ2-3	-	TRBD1	CASSLARGQDTQYF	TGTGCCAGCAGCTTAGCCAGGGGGCAAGATACGCAGTATTTT
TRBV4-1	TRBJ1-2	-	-	CASSQDTGQNYGYTF	TGCGCCAGCAGCCAGGATACAGGGCAAAACTATGGCTACACCTTC
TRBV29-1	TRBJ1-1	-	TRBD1	CSAIEGAGRTEAFF	TGCAGCGCCATTGAGGGGGCAGGGCGTACTGAAGCTTTCTTT
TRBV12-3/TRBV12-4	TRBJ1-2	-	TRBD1	CASSLGDRGGYTF	TGTGCCAGCAGTTTAGGGGACAGGGGGGGCTACACCTTC
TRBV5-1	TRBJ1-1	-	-	CASRRQLNTEAFF	TGCGCCAGCAGACGGCAGCTCAACACTGAAGCTTTCTTT
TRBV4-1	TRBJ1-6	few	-	CASSQGRGSPLHF	TGCGCCAGCAGCCAAGGAAGGGGGTCACCCCTCCACTTT
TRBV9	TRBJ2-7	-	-	CASSSRSHNFLYEQYF	TGTGCCAGCAGCTCCCGCAGTCATAACTTTCTCTACGAGCAGTACTTC
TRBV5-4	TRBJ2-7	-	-	CASSLARDSSSYEQYF	TGTGCCAGCAGCTTGGCCCGGGACTCTAGCTCCTACGAGCAGTACTTC
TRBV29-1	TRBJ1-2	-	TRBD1	CSVARDSYGYTF	TGCAGCGTTGCGCGGGACAGCTATGGCTACACCTTC
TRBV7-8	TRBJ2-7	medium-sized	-	CASSDRRTAYEQYF	TGTGCCAGCAGCGATCGACGGACCGCCTACGAGCAGTACTTC
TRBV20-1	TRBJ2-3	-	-	CSASNPLEDTQYF	TGCAGTGCTAGTAATCCCCTCGAGGATACGCAGTATTTT
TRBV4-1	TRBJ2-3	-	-	CASSQYSTADTQYF	TGCGCCAGCAGCCAATATTCGACAGCAGATACGCAGTATTTT
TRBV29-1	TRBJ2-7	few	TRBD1	CSVLDRVVYEQYF	TGCAGCGTCCTCGACAGGGTGGTCTACGAGCAGTACTTC
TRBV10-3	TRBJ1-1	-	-	CAISDVRQLNTEAFF	TGTGCCATCAGTGACGTACGGCAGCTGAACACTGAAGCTTTCTTT
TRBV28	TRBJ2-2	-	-	CASMRQALHVGELFF	TGTGCCAGCATGCGTCAGGCCCTTCACGTCGGGGAGCTGTTTTTT
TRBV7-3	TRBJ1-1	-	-	CASSLRQNTEAFF	TGTGCCAGCAGCTTAAGACAGAACACTGAAGCTTTCTTT
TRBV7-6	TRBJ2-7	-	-	CASSLESGGPYEQYF	TGTGCCAGCAGCTTAGAGAGCGGCGGACCCTACGAGCAGTACTTC
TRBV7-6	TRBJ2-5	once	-	CASSLDPGAKETQYF	TGTGCCAGCAGCTTAGACCCCGGCGCAAAAGAGACCCAGTACTTC
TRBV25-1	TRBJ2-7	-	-	CASTLSDAGYEQYF	TGTGCCAGCACACTCTCCGACGCGGGGTACGAGCAGTACTTC
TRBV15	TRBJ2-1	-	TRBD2	CATSIRLAASYNEQFF	TGTGCCACCAGCATCCGACTAGCGGCCTCCTACAATGAGCAGTTCTTC
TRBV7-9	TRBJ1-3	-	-	CASSKSVGDAYRNTIYF	TGTGCCAGCAGCAAATCGGTAGGGGACGCGTATCGAAACACCATATATTTT